One T cell receptor (beta chain) is described in this entry. This CDR3 contains 15 residues. The germline V gene encodes CDR1 SGHNT and CDR2 YYREEE (reference sequence). V lost 4 bases and J lost 5, with 18 bases in between. The method was immunoSEQ multiplex PCR; TCRdb's version includes in-frame clones alone and lacks a portion of them. Of about 80,000 clones listed, approximately 91% are singletons. The sample originates from a study of blood T cell repertoires in COVID-19. This clonotype was obtained from a man in his sixties or seventies with acute or convalescent COVID-19. The specimen sequenced was peripheral blood. The V and J genes are TRBV5-4 and TRBJ1-2, with D tentatively TRBD1 (6 bases). The CDR3 DNA follows: TGTGCCAGCAGCGTACAGGGTGGGGGCCCTTATGGCTACACCTTC. Its translation is CASSVQGGGPYGYTF.